This T cell receptor (beta chain) was identified in a study of blood T cell repertoires in COVID-19. This clone was seen only once. V was shortened by 4 bases and J by 8 bases, with 15 bases between the two germline ends. CDR1 is SGDLS, CDR2 YYNGEE, per germline. The CDR3 runs 13 residues. Sequenced by immunoSEQ multiplex PCR; TCRdb stores in-frame clones only, minus some. Counted here are fewer than 350,000 clones, roughly nine tenths occurring once; the ten biggest clones make up 9.5% to 15%. Recruited during active infection, patients (from Seattle) were subsequently followed longitudinally. The chain combines TRBV9 with TRBJ1-2; D ambiguous. This receptor was obtained from a woman aged 25 to 39 with COVID-19, enrolled during active disease. Sequenced input: peripheral blood. For the CDR3, the DNA is TGTGCCAGCAGCCCGCGCCTCGCGGCGGGCTACACCTTC. This gives the protein CASSPRLAAGYTF. The full variable domain, with the rest looked up from reference TRBV9 and TRBJ1-2, is DSGVTQTPKHLITATGQRVTLRCSPRSGDLSVYWYQQSLDQGLQFLIQYYNGEERAKGNILERFSAQQFPDLHSELNLSSLELGDSALYFCASSPRLAAGYTFGSGTRLTVV.